The text below deals with one T cell receptor beta chain. Tagging with unique molecular identifiers was applied to individual cDNA molecules. Each CDR3 protein is one row after TCRdb ran MiXCR on the 5' RACE reads. The data contain over 75,000 distinct CDR3 sequences, about 12% of them singletons. These data belong to a study of early T cells in non-severe SARS-CoV-2 infection. The overall study: Sequencing input comprised bulk RNA from unsorted whole blood; chain pairing was not available.

Germline V gene data show CDR1 as LGHDT and CDR2 as YNNKEL (reference sequence). V shed 0 bases and J shed 2 bases, with 11 bases lying between them. This CDR3 has 16 residues. The sample was whole blood. The chain is built from TRBV3-1 and TRBJ2-1, with a weak D call TRBD2 (6 bases). The clonotype originates from an adult who was a healthcare worker with PCR-confirmed SARS-CoV-2 infection or an uninfected control (not recorded which). CDR3 in amino acids: CASSQEAGGPYNEQFF. The CDR3 coding sequence is TGTGCCAGCAGCCAAGAAGCCGGGGGTCCCTACAATGAGCAGTTCTTC.